These 20 T cell receptor beta chains came from one sample sequenced in a study of T cell responses to AZD1222 COVID-19 vaccine. This table comes from immunoSEQ multiplex PCR, and its TCRdb copy is limited to in-frame clones, with some not included. The sample includes 150,000 to 200,000 clones, more than 85% of them seen just once. This specimen was peripheral blood, taken 28 days after the second AZD1222 dose. These receptor sequences come from an adult who received the AZD1222 COVID-19 vaccine.

The genes are TRBV5-1 and TRBJ2-5, with TRBD1 as a possible D gene (6 bases). In germline, CDR1 is SGHRS, CDR2 YFSETQ. The CDR3 has 16 residues. V was trimmed by 0 bases and J by 1 base, leaving 13 bases between them. The chain's CDR3 is CASSLGAGVGQETQYF. The CDR3 DNA reads TGCGCCAGCAGCTTGGGGGCAGGGGTTGGCCAAGAGACCCAGTACTTC.

The chain's CDR3 is CASSYYLTFGETQYF. CDR3 DNA sequence: TGCGCCAGCAGCTATTACTTGACCTTCGGGGAGACCCAGTACTTC. The chain recombines TRBV5-1 with TRBJ2-5; D is unclear. The CDR3 contains 15 residues. Germline V CDR1 and CDR2: SGHRS, YFSETQ. The germline V and J ends were trimmed by 3 bases and 5 bases, with 17 bases remaining between them.

The rearrangement uses TRBV21-1 and TRBJ2-7; the table assigns TRBD2, which was not confirmed against the DNA. TRBV21-1 constitutes a pseudogene. The CDR3 loop spans 11 amino acids. The CDR3 nucleotides are TGTGCCAGCAGCAAAATGAGGTTCCCGTACTTC. Amino acid sequence: CASSKMRFPYF.

The chain is built from TRBV9 and TRBJ2-7, with 9 bases fitting TRBD1. With 3 bases clipped from V and 2 bases from J, the junction kept 9 bases outside the gene matches. The length of the CDR3 is 16 residues. CDR1 and CDR2 (germline): SGDLS, YYNGEE. The chain's CDR3 is CASSAPGTGSPYEQYF. CDR3 DNA sequence: TGTGCCAGCAGCGCACCCGGGACAGGGAGTCCCTACGAGCAGTACTTC.

The chain links TRBV5-4 to TRBJ1-3, with D possibly matching TRBD1 (6 bases). The CDR3 totals 16 residues. With 0 bases removed from V and 2 bases from J, the gap between germline ends came to 12 bases. CDR1 is SGHNT, CDR2 YYREEE, per germline (reference sequence). The CDR3, as DNA: TGTGCCAGCAGCTTGGGAGGGGGAGTTGCTGGAAACACCATATATTTT. Protein: CASSLGGGVAGNTIYF.

The chain has TRBV3-1 (or the pseudogene TRBV3-2) and TRBJ2-5; 9 bases align to TRBD1. V lost 2 bases to trimming and J lost 2 bases; unmatched junction nucleotides: 9. This CDR3 has 17 amino acids. Germline V gives CDR1 LGHDT, CDR2 YNNKEL (reference sequence). CDR3 DNA: TGTGCCAGCAGCCAAAAACTTGGGACAGGGCGGCAAGAGACCCAGTACTTC. This translates into CASSQKLGTGRQETQYF.

This chain joins TRBV19 and TRBJ1-5; the match to TRBD1 covers 7 bases. V lost 8 bases, J lost 2 bases, and 9 bases stayed unmatched. CDR1 is LNHDA and CDR2 is SQIVND in the germline V gene (reference sequence). The CDR3 totals 15 residues. The CDR3 reads CASLNDREGNQPQHF. In DNA, the CDR3 is TGTGCCAGTTTAAACGACAGGGAAGGCAATCAGCCCCAGCATTTT.

The V call is TRBV9, the J call TRBJ1-5, with 8 bases that match TRBD1. The CDR3 spans 14 residues. Per germline, CDR1 SGDLS and CDR2 YYNGEE. V lost 3 bases to trimming and J lost 6 bases; unmatched junction nucleotides: 5. CDR3: CASSDRDRSQPQHF. The CDR3 nucleotides are TGTGCCAGCAGCGACCGGGACAGGAGTCAGCCCCAGCATTTT.

This chain links TRBV28 with TRBJ1-2; no clear D gene. The CDR3 is 12 residues long. Trimming stripped 3 bases from V and 7 bases from J, with 9 bases between. Germline V lookup: CDR1 MDHEN, CDR2 SYDVKM. The CDR3: CASSFPQIGYTF. For the CDR3, the DNA is TGTGCCAGCAGTTTCCCTCAGATTGGCTACACCTTC.

This sequence joins TRBV10-3 and TRBJ2-3; no clear D gene. Germline CDR1 ENHRY, CDR2 SYGVKD. V lost 2 bases to trimming and J lost 2 bases, with 5 bases between them. The CDR3 sequence is 13 residues long. Here the CDR3 reads CAISEELTDTQYF. CDR3 DNA sequence: TGTGCCATCAGTGAGGAGCTCACAGATACGCAGTATTTT.

The table lists this clone with a few counts. The rearrangement links TRBV19 to TRBJ2-5, with D maybe TRBD2 (5 bases). CDR3 length: 12 residues. Germline V gene data show CDR1 as LNHDA and CDR2 as SQIVND (reference sequence). Between the trimmed V and J ends, which lost 4 bases and 8 bases, there was a span of 11 bases. This CDR3 reads CASSKAGVTQYF. The CDR3 nucleotides read TGTGCCAGTAGTAAGGCCGGGGTAACCCAGTACTTC.

The gene calls are TRBV5-1 and TRBJ1-1; D is unclear. Germline V gene sequence: CDR1 SGHRS, CDR2 YFSETQ. This CDR3 comprises 14 residues. Trimming removed 8 bases at V and 2 bases at J, with 16 bases between. Here the CDR3 DNA reads TGCGCCAGTACAGCTTGGGCAACAAACACTGAAGCTTTCTTT. Amino acids: CASTAWATNTEAFF.

This rearrangement joins TRBV18 to TRBJ2-5; no reliable D call. Germline CDR1 KGHSH, CDR2 LQKENI. V lost 6 bases and J 4 bases, leaving 12 bases between the germline ends. CDR3 length equals 13 residues. The DNA for the CDR3 is TGTGCCAGCTCTTCAATGGACGGAGAGACCCAGTACTTC. Residues: CASSSMDGETQYF. Variable domain in full (rest from reference TRBV18 and TRBJ2-5): NAGVMQNPRHLVRRRGQEARLRCSPMKGHSHVYWYRQLPEEGLKFMVYLQKENIIDESGMPKERFSAEFPKEGPSILRIQQVVRGDSAAYFCASSSMDGETQYFGPGTRLLVL.

The CDR3 reads CASSGLDGKNIQYF. In nucleotides, the CDR3 is TGTGCCAGCAGCGGATTAGACGGCAAAAACATTCAGTACTTC. This chain joins TRBV27 and TRBJ2-4; the D is unclear. V lost 6 bases to trimming and J lost 3 bases, with 12 bases between them. The CDR3 covers 14 residues. Germline assignment: CDR1 MNHEY and CDR2 SMNVEV (reference sequence).

The chain is built from TRBV27 and TRBJ2-7; D is possibly TRBD1 (6 bases). V was cut by 3 bases and J by 5 bases, with 11 bases left in between. The CDR3 is 13 residues long. The germline CDR1 and CDR2 sequences are MNHEY and SMNVEV (reference sequence). Here the CDR3 reads CASSFNRAHEQYF. CDR3 in DNA: TGTGCCAGCAGTTTCAACAGGGCCCACGAGCAGTACTTC.

This chain uses TRBV5-1 with TRBJ1-4; 7 nucleotides line up with TRBD1. The CDR3 length is 16 residues. Germline values: CDR1 SGHRS, CDR2 YFSETQ. V dropped 0 bases and J dropped 12; count of bases not matched to a gene: 14. CDR3 in DNA: TGCGCCAGCAGCTTGGGAGACAGGGTTCCCCTTGGTGAACTGTTTTTT. It yields the protein CASSLGDRVPLGELFF.

This clone was counted only a few times. The junction shows a germline mismatch at one end, possibly a read error. The rearrangement uses TRBV24-1 and TRBJ1-1; perhaps TRBD1 as D (6 bases). This CDR3 spans 12 amino acids. Germline CDR1 KGHDR, CDR2 SFDVKD. CDR3 nucleotide sequence: TGTGCCTCCCGGGGGGCGAACGCTGAAGCTTTCTTT. This sequence encodes CASRGANAEAFF.

V is TRBV5-1 and J is TRBJ2-5; 8 bases agree with TRBD2. J gave up 4 bases and V 0 bases, and 5 bases lay outside the gene matches. Germline CDR1 reads SGHRS; CDR2 reads YFSETQ. CDR3 length: 15 residues. The CDR3 bases are TGCGCCAGCAGCTTGGAAGGTAGCGGGGTAGAGACCCAGTACTTC. Amino acids: CASSLEGSGVETQYF. The variable domain in full, with the rest retrieved from reference TRBV5-1 and TRBJ2-5, is KAGVTQTPRYLIKTRGQQVTLSCSPISGHRSVSWYQQTPGQGLQFLFEYFSETQRNKGNFPGRFSGRQFSNSRSEMNVSTLELGDSALYLCASSLEGSGVETQYFGPGTRLLVL.

The chain joins TRBV7-8 to TRBJ2-3; D is possibly TRBD2 (6 bases). The germline V gene encodes CDR1 SGHVS and CDR2 FQNEAQ. The CDR3 is 18 amino acids. Trimming pared 1 base from V and 0 bases from J, leaving 17 bases between. CDR3 sequence: CASSLDPRGEDSTDTQYF. As DNA, the CDR3 is TGTGCCAGCAGCTTAGATCCGCGGGGAGAGGATAGCACAGATACGCAGTATTTT.

V gene TRBV6-7 combines with J gene TRBJ2-5, with D possibly TRBD1 on 5 matching bases. TRBV6-7 qualifies as an ORF whose function is uncertain. V dropped 11 bases and J dropped 1 base, with 14 bases sitting between them. CDR3 length equals 13 residues. The DNA for the CDR3 is TGTGCCGTGGGGCGGCCCGTCCAAGAGACCCAGTACTTC. It codes for CAVGRPVQETQYF.